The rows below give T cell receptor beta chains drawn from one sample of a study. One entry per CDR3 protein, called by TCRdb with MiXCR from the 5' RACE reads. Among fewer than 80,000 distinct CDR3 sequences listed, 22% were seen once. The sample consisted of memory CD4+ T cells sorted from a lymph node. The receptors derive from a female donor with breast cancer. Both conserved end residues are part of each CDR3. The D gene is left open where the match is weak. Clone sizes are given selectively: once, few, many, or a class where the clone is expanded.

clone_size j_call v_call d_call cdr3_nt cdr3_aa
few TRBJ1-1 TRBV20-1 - TGCAGTGCAGTAACAGGGTGGGGGACTGAAGCTTCCTTT CSAVTGWGTEASF
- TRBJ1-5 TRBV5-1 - TGCGCCAGCAGCCGAGACCTGAATCAGTCCCAGCATTTT CASSRDLNQSQHF
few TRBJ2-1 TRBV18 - TGTGCCAGCTCACCAGTGGGAAGACCCAGAGAGGAGCAGTTCTTC CASSPVGRPREEQFF
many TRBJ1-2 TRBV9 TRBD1 TGTGCCAGCAGCGCAGAGGGACAGGGGCTCTACACCTTC CASSAEGQGLYTF
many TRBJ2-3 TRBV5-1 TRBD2 TGCGCCAGCAGCCCCGGGACTAGGGAAGATACGCAGTATTTT CASSPGTREDTQYF
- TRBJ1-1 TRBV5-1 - TGCGCCAGCAGCTTACAGGATTCAAACACTGAAGCTTTCTTT CASSLQDSNTEAFF
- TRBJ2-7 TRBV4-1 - TGCGCCAGCAGCCAAGAGGACGGGCGGCCCTTGGGGGGGCAGTACTTC CASSQEDGRPLGGQYF
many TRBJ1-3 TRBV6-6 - TGTGCCAGTGGGGGTCAGGGCGACACCATATATTTT CASGGQGDTIYF
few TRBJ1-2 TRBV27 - TGTGCCAGCAGTTTGGTCCCGGGTTTGAACTATGGCTACACCTTC CASSLVPGLNYGYTF
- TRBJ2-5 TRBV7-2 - TGTGCCAGCAGCTTAGGGTGGCAGGGGTTCCAAGAGACCCAGTACTTC CASSLGWQGFQETQYF
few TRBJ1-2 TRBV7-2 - TGTGCCAGCAGCTTTGGAGTGGAGGAGTATGGCTACACCTTC CASSFGVEEYGYTF
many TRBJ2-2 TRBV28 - TGTGCCAGCAAGGACACCGGGGAGCTGTTTTTT CASKDTGELFF
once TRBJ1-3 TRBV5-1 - TGCGCCAGCAGGTCCGAAGTAACAGGGACTGGAAACACCATATATTTT CASRSEVTGTGNTIYF
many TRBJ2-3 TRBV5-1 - TGCGCCAGCAGCACCACAGGGATGGCAGATACGCAGTATTTT CASSTTGMADTQYF
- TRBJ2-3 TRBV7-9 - TGTGCCAGCAGCTTGGTCGGTAGCACAGATACGCAGTATTTT CASSLVGSTDTQYF
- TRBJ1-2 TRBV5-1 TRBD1 TGCGCCAGCAGCTTGGGACTCGGGACAGGGAACTATGGCTACACCTTC CASSLGLGTGNYGYTF
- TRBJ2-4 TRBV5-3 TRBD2 TGTGCCAGAAGCTTGGATGTTCGAGGGCGGGAGGAGAACATTCAGTACTTC CARSLDVRGREENIQYF
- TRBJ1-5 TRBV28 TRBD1 TGTGCCAGCAGTTCCCCACAGGGGCCCAATCAGCCCCAGCATTTT CASSSPQGPNQPQHF
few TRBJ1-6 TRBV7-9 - TGTGCCAGCAGCTTACCTCGGAATTCACCCCTCCACTTT CASSLPRNSPLHF
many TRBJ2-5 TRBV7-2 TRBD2 TGTGCCAGCAGCCTCAGCGGGATTGAAGAGACCCAGTACTTC CASSLSGIEETQYF
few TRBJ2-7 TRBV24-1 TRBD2 TGTGCCACCAGTGATTCGCGAGCGGGAGTCGGAGAGCAGTACTTC CATSDSRAGVGEQYF
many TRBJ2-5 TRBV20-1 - TGCAGTGCTAGAGATGCGGAACAAGAGACCCAGTACTTC CSARDAEQETQYF
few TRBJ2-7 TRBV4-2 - TGTGCCAGCAGCCAGCAAGGGGGGACCGCCTACGAGCAGTACTTC CASSQQGGTAYEQYF
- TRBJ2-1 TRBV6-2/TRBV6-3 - TGTGCCAGCGAGGAGGGTAGCTCCTACAATGAGCAGTTCTTC CASEEGSSYNEQFF
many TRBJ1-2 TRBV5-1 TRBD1 TGCGCCAGCAGCTTGGCGGGGACAGACTATGGCTACACCTTC CASSLAGTDYGYTF
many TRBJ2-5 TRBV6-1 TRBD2 TGTGCCAGCAGTTCCGGACGGGGGGGGTTGGAGACCCAGTACTTC CASSSGRGGLETQYF
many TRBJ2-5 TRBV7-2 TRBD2 TGTGCCAGCAGCTTAGAACCTAGCGGGAGAGGCGCCCGGACCCAGTACTTC CASSLEPSGRGARTQYF
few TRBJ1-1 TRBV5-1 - TGCGCCAGCGGCGGGATTGGGGATGTAAGCACTGAAGCTTTCTTT CASGGIGDVSTEAFF